Listed below are T cell receptor beta chains from one sample, sequenced in a study of CD8 T cells in Susac syndrome. TCRdb re-derived calls from the immunoSEQ multiplex PCR reads in MiXCR, one entry per CDR3 protein. Of roughly 250,000 distinct CDR3 sequences detected, 90% to 96% appear once; the ten largest clones hold about 0.094%. Sequenced sample: CD4+ T cells from PBMCs. These receptors all come from a human donor with Susac syndrome. CDR3s include the opening cysteine and the closing phenylalanine or tryptophan. The D gene is left open where the match is weak. Clone size is shown for a subset of rows, as once, few, many or a class of expanded clone.

D	size	J	V	DNA	CDR3
NA	NA	TRBJ2-2	TRBV11-3	TGTGCCAGCAGCTTATTTCCGGCCGGGGAGCTGTTTTTT	CASSLFPAGELFF
NA	NA	TRBJ1-1	TRBV9	TGTGCCAGCAGCGTCCCCGGCACTGAAGCTTTCTTT	CASSVPGTEAFF
NA	NA	TRBJ2-4	TRBV4-2	TGTGCCAGCAGCCAAGTCTCGCAGGGAGCGAACATTCAGTACTTC	CASSQVSQGANIQYF
TRBD2	NA	TRBJ2-7	TRBV10-3	TGTGCCATCGCCCCTGGGACTAGCGGGAGGGTCTACGAGCAGTACTTC	CAIAPGTSGRVYEQYF
TRBD1	NA	TRBJ2-3	TRBV5-1	TGCGCCAGCAGCTCGACAGGGGCCGCCTCAGATACGCAGTATTTT	CASSSTGAASDTQYF
NA	few	TRBJ1-1	TRBV11-2	TGTGCCAGCAGCTCCCAGTCGAACACTGAAGCTTTCTTT	CASSSQSNTEAFF
TRBD2	NA	TRBJ2-1	TRBV7-2	TGTGCCAGCAGCTTCTCTAGCGGGAGGGTCGCCTACAATGAGCAGTTCTTC	CASSFSSGRVAYNEQFF
NA	NA	TRBJ2-7	TRBV28	TGTGCCAGCACCTCAACAGGGAACGAGCAGTACTTC	CASTSTGNEQYF
NA	NA	TRBJ1-1	TRBV30	TGTGCCTGGAGTGTACCCTCTGAAGCTTTCTTT	CAWSVPSEAFF
NA	NA	TRBJ2-1	TRBV2	TGTGCCAGCAGTGAATTGGTTAGCGGAAATGAGCAGTTCTTC	CASSELVSGNEQFF
NA	NA	TRBJ2-7	TRBV28	TGTGCCAGCAGTTTACTCCAGGGGAACTCCTACGAGCAGTACTTC	CASSLLQGNSYEQYF
TRBD2	NA	TRBJ2-7	TRBV9	TGTGCCAGCAGCCCTCGACCAGCGGGAGGGCCACAGGCCTACGAGCAGTACTTC	CASSPRPAGGPQAYEQYF